A single sample gave rise to the 14 T cell receptor beta chains below, sequenced in a study of shared T cell receptors in the human thymus. TCRdb's copy holds only in-frame clones and misses some; the assay was immunoSEQ multiplex PCR. The sample has about 380,000 clones; over 90% are singletons. Sequenced: thymocytes. Receptors originate from a human donor.

The genes are TRBV5-1 and TRBJ2-7, with D tentatively TRBD1 (5 bases). CDR1 is SGHRS, CDR2 YFSETQ, per germline. The CDR3 has 18 residues. Trimming cost V 1 base and J 0 bases, with 20 bases left between them. The CDR3 nucleotides read TGCGCCAGCAGCTTGAGGCTGATACAGGCCCTAGGCTCCTACGAGCAGTACTTC. This gives the protein CASSLRLIQALGSYEQYF.

V usage is TRBV30 and J usage is TRBJ2-4, with D perhaps being TRBD1 or TRBD2 (5 bases each). The CDR3 runs 16 residues. V was shortened by 0 bases and J by 0 bases, with 12 bases between the two germline ends. CDR1 is GTSNPN and CDR2 is SVGIG in the germline V gene (reference sequence). The CDR3 coding sequence is TGTGCCTGGAGTGTACTGAGGGGTCTAGCCAAAAACATTCAGTACTTC. It is translated as CAWSVLRGLAKNIQYF.

This clone was seen only once. This chain joins TRBV7-8 and TRBJ2-7; 13 nucleotides agree with TRBD2. J lost 4 bases, V lost 5 bases, and 11 bases had no gene match. This CDR3 is 17 amino acids long. In germline, CDR1 is SGHVS, CDR2 FQNEAQ. This chain's CDR3 is CASSNLQTSGRLYEQYF. The CDR3 DNA is TGTGCCAGCAGCAACTTACAGACTAGCGGGAGGTTGTACGAGCAGTACTTC. The whole variable domain, remainder taken from reference TRBV7-8 and TRBJ2-7, is GAGVSQSPRYKVAKRGQDVALRCDPISGHVSLFWYQQALGQGPEFLTYFQNEAQLDKSGLPSDRFFAERPEGSVSTLKIQRTQQEDSAVYLCASSNLQTSGRLYEQYFGPGTRLTVT.

The chain carries TRBV7-2 and TRBJ2-5; D is undetermined. Germline CDR1 is SGHTA and CDR2 is FQGNSA. The CDR3 is 15 residues long. V was shortened by 2 bases and J by 1 base, with 11 bases between the two germline ends. Written as DNA, the CDR3 is TGTGCCAGCAGCTTAAAGATCACACCCCAAGAGACCCAGTACTTC. Translating it yields CASSLKITPQETQYF.

The V and J genes are TRBV7-3 and TRBJ2-2; D uncertain. CDR3 length: 16 residues. Germline V gives CDR1 SGHTA, CDR2 FQGTGA. Deletions cut 4 bases from V and 0 bases from J, with 12 bases between. Here the CDR3 reads CASSSPATPNTGELFF. The CDR3, as DNA: TGTGCCAGCAGCTCCCCAGCGACCCCGAACACCGGGGAGCTGTTTTTT. The full variable domain, rest sourced from reference TRBV7-3 and TRBJ2-2, is GAGVSQTPSNKVTEKGKYVELRCDPISGHTALYWYRQSLGQGPEFLIYFQGTGAADDSGLPNDRFFAVRPEGSVSTLKIQRTERGDSAVYLCASSSPATPNTGELFFGEGSRLTVL.

The rearrangement uses TRBV5-1 and TRBJ2-3, with 10 bases fitting TRBD2. V lost 1 base and J lost 5; bases outside the gene matches: 10. The CDR3 contains 17 residues. Germline CDR1 SGHRS, CDR2 YFSETQ. The CDR3 is CASSLSEREGQLDTQYF. The CDR3 DNA follows: TGCGCCAGCAGCTTGTCGGAGCGGGAGGGCCAATTAGATACGCAGTATTTT. Together with reference TRBV5-1 and TRBJ2-3, the CDR3 gives the full variable domain: KAGVTQTPRYLIKTRGQQVTLSCSPISGHRSVSWYQQTPGQGLQFLFEYFSETQRNKGNFPGRFSGRQFSNSRSEMNVSTLELGDSALYLCASSLSEREGQLDTQYFGPGTRLTVL.

The chain uses TRBV5-1 and TRBJ2-6; D is possibly TRBD1 (5 bases). CDR1 and CDR2 (germline): SGHRS, YFSETQ. The CDR3 length is 20 residues. V gave up 0 bases and J gave up 4 bases, with 23 bases separating them. The CDR3 region is CASSLEARVTRLGGANVLTF. CDR3 DNA: TGCGCCAGCAGCTTGGAGGCCAGGGTGACACGCCTTGGCGGGGCCAACGTCCTGACTTTC.

The gene calls are TRBV12-5 and TRBJ2-3; either TRBD1 or TRBD2 may supply D (5 bases each). V lost 2 bases to trimming and J lost 2 bases, with 14 bases between them. Germline CDR1 LGHNT, CDR2 FRNRAP. This CDR3 is 16 amino acids long. The CDR3 region is CASGLFRDEDTDTQYF. The DNA for the CDR3 is TGTGCTAGTGGTTTGTTCCGGGACGAAGACACAGATACGCAGTATTTT. The variable domain in full, completed from reference TRBV12-5 and TRBJ2-3, reads DARVTQTPRHKVTEMGQEVTMRCQPILGHNTVFWYRQTMMQGLELLAYFRNRAPLDDSGMPKDRFSAEMPDATLATLKIQPSEPRDSAVYFCASGLFRDEDTDTQYFGPGTRLTVL.

J is TRBJ2-1 and V is TRBV7-8; 9 bases are shared with TRBD2. Germline CDR1 reads SGHVS; CDR2 reads FQNEAQ. The CDR3 contains 16 residues. The ends lost 1 base at V and 7 bases at J; junction bases unmatched: 8. The CDR3 DNA follows: TGTGCCAGCAGCTTAGTGTCGCTAGCGGGACGGAATGAGCAGTTCTTC. This encodes CASSLVSLAGRNEQFF.

The chain links TRBV28 to TRBJ2-4; D might be TRBD1 or TRBD2, each matching 6 bases. V was cut by 4 bases and J by 9 bases, with 22 bases left in between. CDR1 is MDHEN, CDR2 SYDVKM, per germline. The CDR3 spans 16 residues. In nucleotides, the CDR3 is TGTGCCAGCAGTTCAGGGGACTTTCAGGGTCTGTCCATTCAGTACTTC. It translates to CASSSGDFQGLSIQYF. The full variable domain, its missing parts supplied by reference TRBV28 and TRBJ2-4, is DVKVTQSSRYLVKRTGEKVFLECVQDMDHENMFWYRQDPGLGLRLIYFSYDVKMKEKGDIPEGYSVSREKKERFSLILESASTNQTSMYLCASSSGDFQGLSIQYFGAGTRLSVL.

The CDR3 loop is CASSQDSPLAGESYNEQFF. DNA for the CDR3: TGCGCCAGCAGCCAAGATTCGCCCCTAGCGGGAGAGTCCTACAATGAGCAGTTCTTC. The chain combines TRBV4-1 with TRBJ2-1; 10 bases fit TRBD2. CDR1 MGHRA and CDR2 YSYEKL come from the germline V gene. J gave up 1 base and V 0 bases, and 9 bases lay outside the gene matches. This CDR3 has 19 residues.

The CDR3 reads CSAEPTGGPTQYF. As DNA, the CDR3 is TGCAGCGCTGAGCCGACAGGGGGCCCTACGCAGTATTTT. The chain employs TRBV29-1 and TRBJ2-3; TRBD1 agrees at 10 bases. The germline CDR1 and CDR2 sequences are SQVTM and ANQGSEA. Germline trimming cut 7 bases from V and 8 bases from J; bases unmatched to any gene: 9. This CDR3 has 13 amino acids.

This chain's CDR3 is CASSLPQRDLDQGNTIYF. Written as DNA, the CDR3 is TGTGCCAGCAGTTTACCCCAACGGGACCTAGATCAGGGAAACACCATATATTTT. The chain combines TRBV28 with TRBJ1-3; D may be TRBD1 (5 bases). Germline loops: CDR1 MDHEN, CDR2 SYDVKM. The V end was cut by 2 bases, the J end by 4 bases, with 21 bases between. This CDR3 comprises 18 residues.

The chain recombines TRBV14 with TRBJ2-1; D is tentatively TRBD1 or TRBD2 (5 bases each). Between the trimmed V and J ends, which lost 5 bases and 3 bases, there was a span of 17 bases. The germline CDR1 and CDR2 sequences are SGHDN and FVKESK. This CDR3 is 16 amino acids long. CDR3 nucleotides: TGTGCCAGCAGCGAGTTGGGGCTAGCTGGCTACAATGAGCAGTTCTTC. Translating gives CASSELGLAGYNEQFF.